These T cell receptor beta chains were read from a single sample in a study of T cells in Graves' hyperthyroidism and ophthalmopathy. TCRdb reprocessed the multiplex PCR reads via MiXCR and lists one record per CDR3 protein. The table lists some 770,000 distinct CDR3 sequences, roughly 15% of them singletons. The sample comprised blood. The receptor source for this set is a man younger than 35 with Graves' hyperthyroidism. CDR3s leave out the opening cysteine and the closing phenylalanine or tryptophan. A D gene is named only where the DNA matches it firmly.

ASTRAWGGQGEAF TRBJ1-1 - TRBV12-3/TRBV12-4
ASGSSSTDTQY TRBJ2-3 - TRBV5-1
ASSIGSYSNQPQH TRBJ1-5 - TRBV19
ASSLGQGFSYEQY TRBJ2-7 TRBD1 TRBV7-2
ASSQDYSPLH TRBJ1-6 - TRBV3-1
SARAGQVNTEAF TRBJ1-1 TRBD1 TRBV20-1
ASSLGKTSGYNEQF TRBJ2-1 TRBD2 TRBV14
ASSPWGDEQY TRBJ2-7 - TRBV7-9
AGSLQGTSGNTIY TRBJ1-3 TRBD1 TRBV7-9
SAREPRSSYNSPLH TRBJ1-6 - TRBV20-1
ASEARLSGQY TRBJ2-7 - TRBV28
ASAALARVNEKLF TRBJ1-4 - TRBV7-9
ASGERENYEQY TRBJ2-7 TRBD2 TRBV6-2/TRBV6-3
ASTLDRDQPQH TRBJ1-5 TRBD1 TRBV2
ASSAEADSYEQY TRBJ2-7 - TRBV9
SASRRFAYNEQF TRBJ2-1 - TRBV20-1
ATPWGQDYSNQPQH TRBJ1-5 TRBD1 TRBV24-1
ASRLSDSVVTGELF TRBJ2-2 - TRBV28
ASAEYRGYTEAF TRBJ1-1 TRBD1 TRBV18
ASSDPQGAHEQY TRBJ2-7 TRBD1 TRBV25-1
ATSDTSGSLLGETQY TRBJ2-5 TRBD2 TRBV24-1
ASSSKGGYYGYT TRBJ1-2 - TRBV12-3/TRBV12-4
ASSRTTSGEQY TRBJ2-7 - TRBV7-3
ASSLGTTKETQY TRBJ2-5 - TRBV7-6
ASSFGYSGANVLT TRBJ2-6 - TRBV12-3/TRBV12-4